This note documents a single T cell receptor (beta chain) sequence. The specificity of this receptor is unknown. No base quality values were provided; no much bigger clone lies one nucleotide off. The sample comes from a study of blood T cell repertoires in COVID-19 (dated by TCRdb to the early 2020s). Regarding the complete study: Collaborator samples came from the United States, Italy and Spain and covered acute and convalescent phases of COVID-19. The samples were drawn from the first 160 participants of the ongoing ImmuneRACE study and from some 1,300 subjects provided by 6 global collaborators. The repertoires were released in a freely available public database meant as a resource for research on the immune response to SARS-CoV-2. The prospective study material was composed of cDNA or gDNA derived from T cells, B-cell-depleted T cells, or PBMCs. HLA class I and class II types, where available, came from metadata supplied by the sample provider rather than from assay-based typing. The sample metadata nearly always contained a de-identified subject ID, COVID-19 status, age in years and sex. Subjects who had been exposed to COVID-19, were actively infected with it, or had recovered from it provided the deeply sampled blood TCRbeta repertoires that made up the dataset. Study-wide conclusions, independent of this receptor: How much clinical and demographic metadata was included differed by source and by participant, and the metadata was provided uncurated.

CDR1 SQVTM and CDR2 ANQGSEA were looked up in the germline V gene. From the cysteine through the phenylalanine, the CDR3 covers 12 amino acids. The entry retains the CDR3 DNA only, 36 bases that are in frame from base 1. V and J are truncated by 5 bases and 5 bases respectively, leaving an intervening sequence of 10 bases. TCRbeta CDR3 regions were amplified from genomic DNA by means of the immunoSEQ Assay, a bias-controlled multiplex PCR. The study's processing was this. The number of nucleated cells in each sample was estimated from the amplification of reference gene primers within the assay. Sequence reads were collapsed and filtered to measure the absolute abundance of every unique TCRbeta CDR3 rearrangement. For each sample, productive Simpson clonality was calculated by taking the square root of Simpson's diversity index across productive rearrangements. This is the immuneACCESS table as TCRdb keeps it, with only in-frame sequences that have V and J called. A part of the clones is gone; compared with another copy, unresolved V genes explain less than half, and the rest is unexplained. Clone size and V and J calls were adopted from that table, with D and trimming inferred from the DNA. A total of 200,000 to 250,000 clones appear in this sample, approximately 84% of them only once. Under 2% of the sample belongs to the ten largest clones.

In the prospective study, participants were 18 to 89 years old, resided in fewer than 25 geographic areas of the United States, and were enrolled through a virtual design. In the prospective study, participants were assigned to cohorts based on the clinical history participants reported in a screening survey and a study questionnaire. For ImmuneRACE Cohort 3, a participant was defined as recovered based on two consecutive negative NP/OP PCR tests, clearance by a healthcare professional, or resolution of symptoms. Each participant in the prospective study had whole blood, serum and a nasopharyngeal or oropharyngeal swab collected by mobile phlebotomists. Over a roughly 2-month period, participants in the prospective study had the option of providing additional blood draws and questionnaires. Prospective study blood samples were shipped either frozen or at room temperature before DNA extraction.

The specimen sequenced was PBMCs or T cells enriched from blood (not recorded which). The sequence was collected from a man aged 55 to 69 who had recovered from COVID-19. This sequence uses TRBV29-1 and TRBJ1-5, and perhaps TRBD1 as D gene, on 5 matching bases. The CDR3 loop reads CSVNEGDQPQHF. In nucleotide form, the sequence is TGCAGCGTTAATGAAGGGGATCAGCCCCAGCATTTT.